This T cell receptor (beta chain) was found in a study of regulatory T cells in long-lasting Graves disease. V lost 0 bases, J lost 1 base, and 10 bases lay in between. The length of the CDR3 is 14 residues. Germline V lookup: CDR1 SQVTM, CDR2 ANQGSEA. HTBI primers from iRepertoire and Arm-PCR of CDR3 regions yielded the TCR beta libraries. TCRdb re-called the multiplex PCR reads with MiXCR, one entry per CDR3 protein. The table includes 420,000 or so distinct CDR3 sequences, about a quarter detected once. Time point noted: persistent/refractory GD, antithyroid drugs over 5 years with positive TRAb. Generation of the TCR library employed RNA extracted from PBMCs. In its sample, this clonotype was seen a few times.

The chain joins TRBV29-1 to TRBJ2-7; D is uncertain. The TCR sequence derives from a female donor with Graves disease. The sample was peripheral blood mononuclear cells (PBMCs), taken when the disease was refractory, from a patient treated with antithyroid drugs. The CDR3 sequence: CSVEDDRGSYEQYF. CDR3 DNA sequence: TGCAGCGTTGAAGATGACCGTGGGTCCTACGAGCAGTACTTC.